The 32 T cell receptor beta chains given below trace back to one sample, sequenced in a study of control samples from healthy donors and cancer patients. Clones were sequenced by immunoSEQ multiplex PCR, and TCRdb holds only the in-frame ones, with some missing. The sample lists some 100,000 clones, less than 90% occurring once. The sample comprised blood. The source is a woman between 50 and 59 years old in good health.

The V and J genes are TRBV7-9 and TRBJ1-3, with 7 bases matching TRBD1. The J segment lost 0 bases and the V segment lost 8 bases, leaving 7 bases of the junction unmatched. Germline V lookup: CDR1 SEHNR, CDR2 FQNEAQ (reference sequence). The CDR3 is made up of 15 amino acids. CDR3 in DNA: TGTGCCAGCCCAAGTGGGACAGCCTCTGGAAACACCATATATTTT. It yields the protein CASPSGTASGNTIYF.

This sequence joins TRBV7-6 and TRBJ1-1; D is undetermined. V gave up 1 base and J gave up 7 bases, with 16 bases separating them. Germline V gene lookup returns CDR1 SGHVS and CDR2 FNYEAQ. CDR3 length: 15 residues. This CDR3 reads CASSLDIVGIYEAFF. CDR3 coding DNA: TGTGCCAGCAGCTTAGATATCGTAGGAATTTATGAAGCTTTCTTT.

The genes are TRBV7-9 and TRBJ2-1; TRBD1 matches at 7 bases. Trimming at V came to 4 bases and at J to 9 bases, leaving 6 bases not matched to a gene. CDR1 and CDR2 (germline): SEHNR, FQNEAQ (reference sequence). There are 13 residues in the CDR3. This CDR3 reads CASSWGEGAEQFF. DNA of the CDR3: TGTGCCAGCAGCTGGGGCGAGGGGGCTGAGCAGTTCTTC.

The chain uses TRBV30 and TRBJ2-1; D call uncertain. Deletions cut 3 bases from V and 7 bases from J, with 4 bases between. Germline V gene data show CDR1 as GTSNPN and CDR2 as SVGIG (reference sequence). CDR3 length equals 10 residues. CDR3 bases: TGTGCCTGGAGGCGGAATGAGCAGTTCTTC. This sequence encodes CAWRRNEQFF. The full variable domain, completed using reference TRBV30 and TRBJ2-1, is SQTIHQWPATLVQPVGSPLSLECTVEGTSNPNLYWYRQAAGRGLQLLFYSVGIGQISSEVPQNLSASRPQDRQFILSSKKLLLSDSGFYLCAWRRNEQFFGPGTRLTVL.

The table lists this clone with a few counts. The CDR3 spells CASSSLIGSSYNEQFF. Written as DNA, the CDR3 is TGTGCCAGCAGCTCCTTAATTGGGAGCTCCTACAATGAGCAGTTCTTC. The chain carries TRBV6-6 and TRBJ2-1; D is perhaps TRBD2 (5 bases). This CDR3 contains 16 residues. V was shortened by 6 bases and J by 0 bases, with 15 bases between the two germline ends. The germline V gene has CDR1 MNHNY and CDR2 SVGAGI (reference sequence).

The chain links TRBV11-2 to TRBJ1-2, with 8 nucleotides matching TRBD1. The CDR3 is 18 amino acids. Germline V gene lookup returns CDR1 SGHAT and CDR2 FQNNGV. V lost 4 bases and J lost 4; bases outside the gene matches: 17. The CDR3: CASSSFHNRGGVRYGYTF. The CDR3 coding sequence is TGTGCCAGCAGCTCCTTTCATAACAGGGGGGGAGTCCGCTATGGCTACACCTTC.

This chain joins TRBV6-5 and TRBJ1-2; 9 bases match TRBD1. Germline CDR1 and CDR2: MNHEY and SVGAGI. The CDR3 consists of 14 residues. Unmatched junction bases numbered 7, after V lost 3 bases and J lost 8 bases. The CDR3 sequence is CASSYNTGGPGYTF. The DNA for the CDR3 is TGTGCCAGCAGTTATAATACAGGGGGCCCGGGCTACACCTTC.

The chain carries TRBV30 and TRBJ1-5; TRBD1 is a possible D gene (5 bases). Trimming left V 4 bases short and J 6 bases short, with 13 bases between. Germline CDR1 GTSNPN, CDR2 SVGIG (reference sequence). This CDR3 contains 13 residues. CDR3 in amino acids: CAWTPGEAQPQHF. CDR3 in DNA: TGTGCCTGGACTCCGGGGGAGGCTCAGCCCCAGCATTTT.

The gene calls are TRBV7-2 and TRBJ2-1; D call uncertain. The CDR3 is made up of 15 amino acids. Trimming took off 6 bases at V and 0 bases at J, with 12 bases between the two ends. Germline assignment: CDR1 SGHTA and CDR2 FQGNSA. The chain's CDR3 is CASRARRTSYNEQFF. The CDR3 region has the DNA TGTGCCAGCAGAGCCCGGCGAACCTCCTACAATGAGCAGTTCTTC.

The CDR3, as DNA: TGTGCCAGCACCCCTGCAGGGAGGGTCACCGGGGAGCTGTTTTTT. Encoded protein: CASTPAGRVTGELFF. This chain uses TRBV5-4 with TRBJ2-2; 7 bases align to TRBD2. V gave up 6 bases and J gave up 4 bases; unmatched junction bases: 9. Per germline, CDR1 SGHNT and CDR2 YYREEE (reference sequence). The CDR3 runs 15 residues.

Here the CDR3 DNA reads TGCAGTGCCAGCTCGTCGTCGCAGTATTTT. Its protein product is CSASSSSQYF. J is TRBJ2-3 and V is TRBV20-1; D not resolved. This CDR3 comprises 10 residues. CDR1 is DFQATT and CDR2 is SNEGSKA in the germline V gene (reference sequence). The germline V and J ends were trimmed by 6 bases and 10 bases, with 11 bases remaining between them.

V is TRBV7-2 and J is TRBJ2-7; possible D gene TRBD2, 6 bases. Between the trimmed V and J ends, which lost 5 bases and 2 bases, there was a span of 16 bases. Per the germline V gene, CDR1 is SGHTA and CDR2 is FQGNSA. The CDR3 length is 15 residues. The CDR3 sequence is CASSHPGRGAYEQYF. CDR3 bases: TGTGCCAGCAGCCACCCGGGGCGGGGAGCCTACGAGCAGTACTTC.

The chain combines TRBV6-6 with TRBJ1-3; D remains unclear. CDR3 length: 14 amino acids. Germline V gives CDR1 MNHNY, CDR2 SVGAGI (reference sequence). Trimming took 6 bases from V and 7 from J, leaving 16 bases between them. CDR3 nucleotides: TGTGCCAGCAGCCCCGATGTGCGGTGGAACACCATATATTTT. This codes for CASSPDVRWNTIYF.

The chain combines TRBV30 with TRBJ2-3, with 10 bases matching TRBD2. From germline, CDR1 is GTSNPN and CDR2 SVGIG (reference sequence). The V and J ends lost 2 bases and 4 bases, in that order; junction bases with no gene match: 0. This CDR3 spans 13 amino acids. For the CDR3, the DNA is TGTGCCTGGAGTAGCGGGGGGGCAGATACGCAGTATTTT. Protein sequence: CAWSSGGADTQYF. Looking up the rest from reference TRBV30 and TRBJ2-3 gives the full variable domain: SQTIHQWPATLVQPVGSPLSLECTVEGTSNPNLYWYRQAAGRGLQLLFYSVGIGQISSEVPQNLSASRPQDRQFILSSKKLLLSDSGFYLCAWSSGGADTQYFGPGTRLTVL.

This sequence joins TRBV5-6 and TRBJ2-3; weak D call: TRBD2 (5 bases). V dropped 5 bases and J dropped 7 bases, with 11 bases sitting between them. Germline CDR1 SGHDT, CDR2 YYEEEE. The CDR3 has 12 residues. CDR3 DNA: TGTGCCAGCAGTTTAGAGCGGAATACGCAGTATTTT. Translated: CASSLERNTQYF.

The chain couples TRBV25-1 to TRBJ2-3; D call uncertain. The CDR3 consists of 14 residues. V was cut by 3 bases and J by 7 bases, with 14 bases left in between. CDR1 is MGHDK and CDR2 is SYGVNS in the germline V gene. The DNA for the CDR3 is TGTGCCAGCAGTGACGCATGGGTCTTGAATACGCAGTATTTT. Translated: CASSDAWVLNTQYF.

This chain links TRBV7-9 with TRBJ2-3; the match to TRBD2 covers 12 bases. Trimming cost V 5 bases and J 5 bases; bases outside gene matches: 2. Germline V gene sequence: CDR1 SEHNR, CDR2 FQNEAQ (reference sequence). The CDR3 has 14 residues. This chain's CDR3 is CASSRGLAGDTQYF. CDR3 nucleotide sequence: TGTGCCAGCAGCAGGGGACTAGCGGGAGATACGCAGTATTTT.

CDR3 loop: CASSNQRPGTGSTDTQYF. In DNA, the CDR3 is TGTGCCAGCAGCAACCAACGACCCGGGACGGGAAGCACAGATACGCAGTATTTT. This chain links TRBV7-2 with TRBJ2-3; D assignment may be TRBD1 or TRBD2 (5 bases each). The V end lost 5 bases, the J end lost 0 bases, and 21 bases lay between the germline ends. Per the germline V gene, CDR1 is SGHTA and CDR2 is FQGNSA. This CDR3 has 18 amino acids.

Regarding this clone: Its ends do not fully match the called genes, so a read error is possible. The chain uses TRBV11-2 and TRBJ2-5; perhaps D is TRBD1 or TRBD2 (5 bases each). The germline gives CDR1 SGHAT, CDR2 FQNNGV. The CDR3 loop spans 11 amino acids. CDR3 protein: CASSLGALADF. The CDR3 nucleotides read TGTGCCAGCAGCCTCGGGGCCCTCGCGGACTTC.

The count of this clone is one. The chain employs TRBV12-5 and TRBJ2-2; D is ambiguous. This CDR3 is 14 amino acids long. Germline CDR1 LGHNT, CDR2 FRNRAP. Trimming left V 2 bases short and J 0 bases short, with 4 bases between. CDR3 nucleotide sequence: TGTGCTAGTGGTTTGACCACGAACACCGGGGAGCTGTTTTTT. Its protein is CASGLTTNTGELFF. The complete variable domain, with remaining parts taken from reference TRBV12-5 and TRBJ2-2, reads DARVTQTPRHKVTEMGQEVTMRCQPILGHNTVFWYRQTMMQGLELLAYFRNRAPLDDSGMPKDRFSAEMPDATLATLKIQPSEPRDSAVYFCASGLTTNTGELFFGEGSRLTVL.

CDR3 sequence (DNA): TGTGCCTGGAGTGCCGGGACAGTTAATTCACCCCTCCACTTT. It encodes CAWSAGTVNSPLHF. V usage is TRBV30 and J usage is TRBJ1-6, with 7 bases fitting TRBD1. J lost 6 bases, V lost 1 base, and 3 bases had no gene match. There are 14 residues in the CDR3. CDR1 GTSNPN and CDR2 SVGIG come from the germline V gene (reference sequence).

This clone rates as large. The chain has TRBV12-3 or TRBV12-4 and TRBJ1-5; D gene ambiguous. V was pared by 2 bases and J by 7 bases, with 9 bases between. The CDR3 is 13 amino acids. CDR3 protein: CASSLRLVQPQHF. The DNA for the CDR3 is TGTGCCAGCAGTTTAAGGTTGGTCCAGCCCCAGCATTTT.

This chain joins TRBV24-1 and TRBJ2-1; D is undetermined. The CDR3 length is 15 residues. Germline V gene lookup returns CDR1 KGHDR and CDR2 SFDVKD. The V end lost 9 bases, the J end lost 5 bases, and 19 bases lay between the germline ends. Here the CDR3 DNA reads TGTGCCACCTCAACGACTGCAGCTCTAAACAATGAGCAGTTCTTC. The encoded protein is CATSTTAALNNEQFF.

The chain couples TRBV6-5 to TRBJ1-1; D may be TRBD1 (5 bases). V shed 0 bases and J shed 3 bases, with 14 bases lying between them. CDR3 size: 16 residues. Germline loops: CDR1 MNHEY, CDR2 SVGAGI. The DNA for the CDR3 is TGTGCCAGCAGTTACTCGATAAGGGACCCGTACACTGAAGCTTTCTTT. It codes for CASSYSIRDPYTEAFF.

The gene calls are TRBV7-2 and TRBJ1-5, with a tentative D call TRBD1 (5 bases). V lost 7 bases to trimming and J lost 4 bases, with 14 bases between them. Germline CDR1 is SGHTA and CDR2 is FQGNSA. The CDR3 contains 14 residues. Written as DNA, the CDR3 is TGTGCCAGCACCCCCGGGGCAGGTAATCAGCCCCAGCATTTT. Its translation: CASTPGAGNQPQHF.

V gene TRBV27 combines with J gene TRBJ1-2; D ambiguous. The CDR3 is made up of 18 amino acids. The V end lost 1 base, the J end lost 0 bases, and 18 bases lay between the germline ends. From germline, CDR1 is MNHEY and CDR2 SMNVEV (reference sequence). The CDR3 region has the DNA TGTGCCAGCAGTTTATTACAGCCGGCTGGTCCGTCTAACTATGGCTACACCTTC. Translation: CASSLLQPAGPSNYGYTF.

The rearrangement joins TRBV9 to TRBJ2-6, with D unresolved. Trimming removed 4 bases from V and 0 bases from J, with 11 bases in between. Germline V CDR1 and CDR2: SGDLS, YYNGEE. The CDR3 runs to 16 residues. This chain's CDR3 is CASSIRTFSGANVLTF. Written as DNA, the CDR3 is TGTGCCAGCAGCATCAGGACCTTCTCTGGGGCCAACGTCCTGACTTTC.

This chain connects TRBV30 to TRBJ2-7; TRBD1 agrees at 9 bases. The trim removed 5 bases at V and 7 bases at J, leaving 3 bases unmatched. CDR1 and CDR2 from the germline V gene are GTSNPN and SVGIG (reference sequence). The CDR3 contains 11 residues. The CDR3 loop reads CAWAGTGEQYV. CDR3 DNA sequence: TGTGCCTGGGCCGGGACAGGGGAGCAGTACGTC.

This sequence joins TRBV2 and TRBJ2-7, with 8 bases identical to TRBD1. The CDR3 totals 13 residues. The germline gives CDR1 SNHLY, CDR2 FYNNEI. V trimming: 7 bases; J trimming: 2 bases; junction bases outside the gene matches: 4. CDR3 in amino acids: CASKQGVTYEQYF. CDR3 DNA: TGTGCCAGCAAACAGGGGGTCACCTACGAGCAGTACTTC.

The sample holds one count of this clone. The rearrangement uses TRBV6-1 and TRBJ2-7, with 11 bases identical to TRBD1. Looked up from germline, CDR1 is MNHNS and CDR2 is SASEGT. The trim removed 6 bases at V and 2 bases at J, leaving 6 bases unmatched. CDR3 length: 15 amino acids. CDR3 amino acids: CASRAGQGGTYEQYF. CDR3 sequence (DNA): TGTGCCAGCAGGGCGGGACAGGGGGGAACCTACGAGCAGTACTTC.

The chain carries TRBV5-5 and TRBJ2-3; 9 nucleotides line up with TRBD2. In germline, CDR1 is SGHKS, CDR2 YYEKEE (reference sequence). Trimming cost V 2 bases and J 4 bases; bases outside gene matches: 5. The CDR3 runs to 15 residues. In nucleotides, the CDR3 is TGTGCCAGCAGCTTAGCGGGAGGACGGCCAGATACGCAGTATTTT. This encodes CASSLAGGRPDTQYF. Supplemented by reference TRBV5-5 and TRBJ2-3, the full variable domain reads DAGVTQSPTHLIKTRGQQVTLRCSPISGHKSVSWYQQVLGQGPQFIFQYYEKEERGRGNFPDRFSARQFPNYSSELNVNALLLGDSALYLCASSLAGGRPDTQYFGPGTRLTVL.

CDR3 protein: CASSQGSQQNQPQHF. The CDR3 DNA reads as TGTGCCAGCAGCCAAGGTTCTCAGCAGAATCAGCCCCAGCATTTT. The V and J genes are TRBV3-1 (or the pseudogene TRBV3-2) and TRBJ1-5; unclear D gene. CDR3 size: 15 residues. Trimming took 1 base from V and 4 from J, leaving 11 bases between them. The V gene's germline CDR1 is LGHDT and CDR2 YNNKEL (reference sequence).